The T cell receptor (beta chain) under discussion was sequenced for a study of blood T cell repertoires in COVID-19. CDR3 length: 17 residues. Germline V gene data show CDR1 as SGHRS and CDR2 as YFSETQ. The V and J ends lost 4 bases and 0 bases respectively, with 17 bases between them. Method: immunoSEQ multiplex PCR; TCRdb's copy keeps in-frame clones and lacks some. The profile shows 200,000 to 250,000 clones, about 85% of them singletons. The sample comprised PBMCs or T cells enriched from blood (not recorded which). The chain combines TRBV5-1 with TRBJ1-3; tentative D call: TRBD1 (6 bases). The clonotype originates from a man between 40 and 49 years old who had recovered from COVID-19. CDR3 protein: CASSRTPQGPSGNTIYF. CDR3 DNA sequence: TGCGCCAGCAGCAGGACCCCACAGGGACCCTCTGGAAACACCATATATTTT.